This paragraph reports one T cell receptor beta chain. Living in 20 to 30 US areas, the participants were between about 18 and 100 years of age. Donors of Cohort 3 who recovered were those that had two negative PCRs, clearance, or symptom resolution. In the study's own analysis: It was from reference gene primer amplification that nucleated cell counts were estimated. Data came from immunoSEQ multiplex PCR; TCRdb stores just in-frame clones and leaves some out. V and J calls and clone size are copied from that table; D and trimming were computed from the DNA. The data hold about 480,000 clones, with approximately 90% observed a single time. This specimen comes from a study of blood T cell repertoires in COVID-19. Study context: T cells, B-cell-depleted T cells, or PBMCs supplied cDNA or gDNA.

Trimming at V came to 6 bases and at J to 8 bases, leaving 4 bases not matched to a gene. The CDR3 has 14 amino acids. CDR1 and CDR2 (germline): MNHEY, SVGAGI. The chain combines TRBV6-5 with TRBJ1-6; 10 positions agree with TRBD1. This receptor was identified in a middle-aged woman who had recovered from COVID-19. Sequenced: PBMCs or T cells enriched from blood (not recorded which). The CDR3 region has the DNA TGTGCCAGCAGGCGGGACAGGGGATATTCACCCCTCCACTTT. Amino acid sequence: CASRRDRGYSPLHF.